A selection of T cell receptor beta chains follows, all from one sample in a study of cytomegalovirus exposure and HLA in healthy donors. Clones were read by immunoSEQ multiplex PCR, and TCRdb kept only the in-frame ones, dropping some. In the table there are about 98,000 clones, around four fifths of which are singletons. Sequences were obtained from PBMCs. The source is a female donor in good health and CMV-seropositive. CDR3s include the opening cysteine and the closing phenylalanine or tryptophan. Each record gives: V gene, D gene, J gene, clone size, CDR3 DNA, CDR3 protein. The D gene is left open where the match is weak. Part of the rows lack a size; the others show once, few, many or a class for expanded clones.

v_call: TRBV10-3
d_call: TRBD2
j_call: TRBJ2-7
clone_size: .
cdr3_nt: TGTGCCATCAGTGAGGAGCGGGAGAAGACCCACGAGCAGTACTTC
cdr3_aa: CAISEEREKTHEQYF

v_call: TRBV7-8
d_call: TRBD1
j_call: TRBJ1-1
clone_size: .
cdr3_nt: TGTGCCAGCAGCTACCAGACAGGGGACGCTGAAGCTTTCTTT
cdr3_aa: CASSYQTGDAEAFF

v_call: TRBV28
d_call: .
j_call: TRBJ2-5
clone_size: .
cdr3_nt: TGTGCCAGCAGTTTGGGGGGACGGGAGACCCAGTACTTC
cdr3_aa: CASSLGGRETQYF

v_call: TRBV6-1
d_call: TRBD2
j_call: TRBJ2-1
clone_size: .
cdr3_nt: TGTGCCAGCAGTGAAGAGGGGCGGGGGAACTACAATGAGCAGTTCTTC
cdr3_aa: CASSEEGRGNYNEQFF

v_call: TRBV4-1
d_call: .
j_call: TRBJ2-7
clone_size: .
cdr3_nt: TGCGCCAGCAGCCAAGCACAGGGTTACGAGCAGTACTTC
cdr3_aa: CASSQAQGYEQYF

v_call: TRBV15
d_call: .
j_call: TRBJ2-5
clone_size: .
cdr3_nt: TGTGCCACCAGCACCCCAAACAGAGGGGAGACCCAGTACTTC
cdr3_aa: CATSTPNRGETQYF

v_call: TRBV9
d_call: .
j_call: TRBJ1-5
clone_size: .
cdr3_nt: TGTGCCAGCAGCGTAGGGCCTCGCCAGCCCCAGCATTTT
cdr3_aa: CASSVGPRQPQHF

v_call: TRBV5-1
d_call: TRBD1
j_call: TRBJ2-7
clone_size: .
cdr3_nt: TGCGCCAGCAGCTGGACAGGGGGCCTGAGCTCCTACGAGCAGTACTTC
cdr3_aa: CASSWTGGLSSYEQYF

v_call: TRBV10-3
d_call: .
j_call: TRBJ1-1
clone_size: .
cdr3_nt: TGTGCCATCAGTGAGTCGTTGCAGGGGATGAACACTGAAGCTTTCTTT
cdr3_aa: CAISESLQGMNTEAFF

v_call: TRBV5-4
d_call: TRBD2
j_call: TRBJ2-7
clone_size: .
cdr3_nt: TGTGCCAGCAGCTTGGGGGCACTAGCGGGCTACGAGCAGTACTTC
cdr3_aa: CASSLGALAGYEQYF

v_call: TRBV7-7
d_call: TRBD2
j_call: TRBJ2-2
clone_size: .
cdr3_nt: TGTGCCAGCAGCCCGGGACCTAGCGGGGGGGCCAGCGGGGAGCTGTTTTTT
cdr3_aa: CASSPGPSGGASGELFF

v_call: TRBV4-1
d_call: TRBD2
j_call: TRBJ2-1
clone_size: few
cdr3_nt: TGCGCCAGCAGCCAAGGACTAGCGGGGGACAATGAGCAGTTCTTC
cdr3_aa: CASSQGLAGDNEQFF

v_call: TRBV28
d_call: .
j_call: TRBJ1-3
clone_size: .
cdr3_nt: TGTGCCAGCAGTTTTCGTGGAAACACCATATATTTT
cdr3_aa: CASSFRGNTIYF

v_call: TRBV6-6
d_call: TRBD1
j_call: TRBJ2-7
clone_size: .
cdr3_nt: TGTGCCAGCAGTCACGGGACAGGGGAGTCCGGGCAGTACTTC
cdr3_aa: CASSHGTGESGQYF

v_call: TRBV27
d_call: TRBD1
j_call: TRBJ1-2
clone_size: .
cdr3_nt: TGTGCCAGCAGTTCCCGACAGCCAGGGGGTAGGCGCTATGGCTACACCTTC
cdr3_aa: CASSSRQPGGRRYGYTF

v_call: TRBV9
d_call: .
j_call: TRBJ2-5
clone_size: .
cdr3_nt: TGTGCCAGCAGCCCAGGCTACCAAGAGACCCAGTACTTC
cdr3_aa: CASSPGYQETQYF

v_call: TRBV4-1
d_call: TRBD1
j_call: TRBJ2-7
clone_size: .
cdr3_nt: TGCGCCAGCAGCCAAGCACCCCGGGACAGGGGCAACGAGCAGTACTTC
cdr3_aa: CASSQAPRDRGNEQYF

v_call: TRBV5-6
d_call: .
j_call: TRBJ2-1
clone_size: .
cdr3_nt: TGTGCCAGCAGCTTGGTACCAGTCTCCTACAATGAGCAGTTCTTC
cdr3_aa: CASSLVPVSYNEQFF

v_call: TRBV18
d_call: TRBD2
j_call: TRBJ2-3
clone_size: .
cdr3_nt: TGTGCCAGCTCACCAATAGCGGGAGGGCCGACAGATACGCAGTATTTT
cdr3_aa: CASSPIAGGPTDTQYF

v_call: TRBV19
d_call: .
j_call: TRBJ2-6
clone_size: .
cdr3_nt: TGTGCCAGTACAGGGGCGCGGGGGGCCAACGTCCTGACTTTC
cdr3_aa: CASTGARGANVLTF

v_call: TRBV6-5
d_call: .
j_call: TRBJ1-2
clone_size: .
cdr3_nt: TGTGCCAGCAGTTACTCGGAGGGATGGGATGGCTACACCTTC
cdr3_aa: CASSYSEGWDGYTF

v_call: TRBV4-1
d_call: .
j_call: TRBJ1-3
clone_size: .
cdr3_nt: TGCGCCAGCAGCCAAGCAGGGGCGATAGGAAACACCATATATTTT
cdr3_aa: CASSQAGAIGNTIYF

v_call: TRBV6-5
d_call: .
j_call: TRBJ2-4
clone_size: .
cdr3_nt: TGTGCCAGCAGTTCTGAAAACATTCAGTACTTC
cdr3_aa: CASSSENIQYF

v_call: TRBV29-1
d_call: TRBD1
j_call: TRBJ1-2
clone_size: once
cdr3_nt: TGCAGCGTCGACGATCTCGGACAGGGAGGTAGTGGCTACACCTTC
cdr3_aa: CSVDDLGQGGSGYTF

v_call: TRBV2
d_call: .
j_call: TRBJ2-3
clone_size: .
cdr3_nt: TGTGCCAGCAGTGAAGCGCGCAGGGAACCTCCAAGTCTAGATACGCAGTATTTT
cdr3_aa: CASSEARREPPSLDTQYF

v_call: TRBV11-2
d_call: TRBD1
j_call: TRBJ2-1
clone_size: .
cdr3_nt: TGTGCCAGCAGCTTAGGAACAGGGGGCAGTGAGCAGTTCTTC
cdr3_aa: CASSLGTGGSEQFF

v_call: TRBV15
d_call: TRBD1
j_call: TRBJ2-7
clone_size: few
cdr3_nt: TGTGCCACCAGCACCCGCCGACAGGGCCACGAGCAGTACTTC
cdr3_aa: CATSTRRQGHEQYF

v_call: TRBV2
d_call: TRBD2
j_call: TRBJ2-1
clone_size: .
cdr3_nt: TGTGCCAGCAGTGAAGCGCTGGGACTAGCGGGACCCCAGTTCTTC
cdr3_aa: CASSEALGLAGPQFF

v_call: TRBV6-6
d_call: TRBD1
j_call: TRBJ1-2
clone_size: few
cdr3_nt: TGTGCCAGCAGAGGACAGGGGGATGGCTACACCTTC
cdr3_aa: CASRGQGDGYTF

v_call: TRBV5-6
d_call: TRBD1
j_call: TRBJ1-1
clone_size: .
cdr3_nt: TGTGCCAGCAGCTTGGCAGGACAGGGGGTTCACACTGAAGCTTTCTTT
cdr3_aa: CASSLAGQGVHTEAFF

v_call: TRBV18
d_call: .
j_call: TRBJ1-1
clone_size: .
cdr3_nt: TGTGCCAGCTCACTGATGGACAAGAACACTGAAGCTTTCTTT
cdr3_aa: CASSLMDKNTEAFF

v_call: TRBV11-2
d_call: .
j_call: TRBJ2-5
clone_size: .
cdr3_nt: TGTGCCAGCAGTTCAGGGCGGAGGGGCCACCAAGAGACCCAGTACTTC
cdr3_aa: CASSSGRRGHQETQYF

v_call: TRBV4-2
d_call: TRBD1
j_call: TRBJ1-4
clone_size: .
cdr3_nt: TGTGCCAGCAGCCAAGTGGAGACAGGGGTTAATGAAAAACTGTTTTTT
cdr3_aa: CASSQVETGVNEKLFF

v_call: TRBV14
d_call: TRBD1
j_call: TRBJ1-1
clone_size: .
cdr3_nt: TGTGCCAGCAGCCAGCTAGGACAGGGCTCTGAAGCTTTCTTT
cdr3_aa: CASSQLGQGSEAFF

v_call: TRBV6-1
d_call: TRBD1
j_call: TRBJ1-4
clone_size: few
cdr3_nt: TGTGCCAGCAGTGAAGCGGGGAGACAGGGCAGAAAACTGTTTTTT
cdr3_aa: CASSEAGRQGRKLFF

v_call: TRBV30
d_call: .
j_call: TRBJ1-2
clone_size: .
cdr3_nt: TGTGCCTGGAGTCTAACTTGGGCTTTCGACGGCTATGGCTACACCTTT
cdr3_aa: CAWSLTWAFDGYGYTF

v_call: TRBV28
d_call: .
j_call: TRBJ2-5
clone_size: .
cdr3_nt: TGTGCCAGCAGCCCTGACAGTAGAGAGACCCAGTACTTC
cdr3_aa: CASSPDSRETQYF

v_call: TRBV5-1
d_call: TRBD1
j_call: TRBJ1-2
clone_size: once
cdr3_nt: TGCGCCAGCAGTGGGGGACAGCCACTTAACTATGGCTACACCTTC
cdr3_aa: CASSGGQPLNYGYTF

v_call: TRBV7-2
d_call: .
j_call: TRBJ2-2
clone_size: few
cdr3_nt: TGTGCCAGCAGCTTAGCCGAATGGGGACAACATTTCACCGGGGAGCTGTTTTTT
cdr3_aa: CASSLAEWGQHFTGELFF

v_call: TRBV19
d_call: .
j_call: TRBJ2-7
clone_size: .
cdr3_nt: TGTGCCAGTAGCGCCCCGGCAGGGAGGTCCTACGAGCAGTACTTC
cdr3_aa: CASSAPAGRSYEQYF

v_call: TRBV28
d_call: TRBD1
j_call: TRBJ1-2
clone_size: .
cdr3_nt: TGTGCCAGCAGCTGGATCACAGGGGGCTATGGCTACACCTTC
cdr3_aa: CASSWITGGYGYTF

v_call: TRBV5-1
d_call: TRBD2
j_call: TRBJ2-1
clone_size: .
cdr3_nt: TGCGCCAGCAGCTTGGGGACTAGCGGGAGGAGTGAGCAGTTCTTC
cdr3_aa: CASSLGTSGRSEQFF

v_call: TRBV9
d_call: TRBD1
j_call: TRBJ1-3
clone_size: .
cdr3_nt: TGTGCCAGCAGCGTGACAGGGGTTGGAAACACCATATATTTT
cdr3_aa: CASSVTGVGNTIYF

v_call: TRBV7-2
d_call: TRBD1
j_call: TRBJ1-1
clone_size: .
cdr3_nt: TGTGCCAGCAGCTTAGAGACAGGGGGGCACACTGAAGCTTTCTTT
cdr3_aa: CASSLETGGHTEAFF

v_call: TRBV7-3
d_call: TRBD1
j_call: TRBJ1-1
clone_size: .
cdr3_nt: TGTGCCAGCAGTCCCGCCAGGGGGCAGGGTGAAGCTTTCTTT
cdr3_aa: CASSPARGQGEAFF

v_call: TRBV7-9
d_call: .
j_call: TRBJ1-1
clone_size: .
cdr3_nt: TGTGCCAGCAGCTTTGGCCGGAGAACGAACACTGAAGCTTTCTTT
cdr3_aa: CASSFGRRTNTEAFF